This T cell receptor (beta chain) was identified during a study of CD8+ T cells in alopecia areata. General observations from the study: More clonal than normal scalp was lesional scalp, particularly alopecia totalis/universalis.

The treatment was: oral pan-JAK inhibitor, 5-10 mg twice daily. The germline V gene has CDR1 SNHLY and CDR2 FYNNEI. CDR3 size: 13 residues. V gave up 6 bases and J gave up 6 bases; unmatched junction bases: 4. As concerns this clone: Its antigen is undetermined.

cDNA prepared by RNA extraction and subsequent reverse transcription served as the template for sequencing. Sequencing was performed with immunoSEQ multiplex PCR; in TCRdb, only in-frame clones are kept and a portion is missing. Here the sample spans approximately 150,000 clones, 58% being singletons. Sequencing used CD4+ T cells sorted from blood, obtained at approximately week 60, from a patient treated with tofacitinib. This receptor was obtained from a human donor with alopecia areata. The chain couples TRBV2 to TRBJ2-7; 11 bases agree with TRBD1. CDR3 residues: CASSGQGAGEQYF. In DNA form, the CDR3 reads TGTGCCAGCAGCGGACAGGGGGCGGGCGAGCAGTACTTC.